This paragraph reports one T cell receptor (beta chain). Its antigen is unidentified. These data belong to a study of monozygotic twins with cystic fibrosis. Study summary: Library input was 2.5 to 3 micrograms of fragmented DNA, with about 15 PCR cycles.

Findings and limits, study-wide: The repertoire was suggested to be naive-dominated, clonality median around 0.0095. Monozygotic CF twin pairs shared significantly more nucleotide-identical clonotypes than unrelated CF individuals did.

TCRdb's copy holds only in-frame clones and misses some; the assay was immunoSEQ multiplex PCR. This table holds about 39,000 clones, about 93% found once. Germline loops: CDR1 SEHNR, CDR2 FQNEAQ (reference sequence). The CDR3 has 15 residues. Between the trimmed V and J ends, which lost 4 bases and 3 bases, there was a span of 15 bases. The rearrangement uses TRBV7-9 and TRBJ1-1; D unclear. Sequenced sample: blood. The receptor's source is a boy aged 2-15 years with cystic fibrosis. The CDR3 region is CASSWREGSDTEAFF. CDR3 DNA sequence: TGTGCCAGCAGCTGGCGGGAGGGAAGCGACACTGAAGCTTTCTTT. Full variable domain (remainder filled in from reference TRBV7-9 and TRBJ1-1): DTGVSQNPRHKITKRGQNVTFRCDPISEHNRLYWYRQTLGQGPEFLTYFQNEAQLEKSRLLSDRFSAERPKGSFSTLEIQRTEQGDSAMYLCASSWREGSDTEAFFGQGTRLTVV.